This is a list of T cell receptor beta chains from one sample in a study of T cell repertoires in aging, cancer and after chemotherapy. TCRdb ran MiXCR on the multiplex PCR reads and lists one entry per CDR3 protein. The table shows some 2,200 distinct CDR3 sequences, with 33% occurring only once. Sequencing was done on a sample of blood. Every receptor here comes from a human donor with a solid tumor. CDR3s include the opening cysteine and the closing phenylalanine or tryptophan. D genes are given only for firm matches. Expanded clones are given a class, and other clones once, few, many or no size at all.

TRBJ1-3,TRBV6-1,.,.,CASSEVGPINTIYF,TGTGCCAGCAGTGAAGTAGGTCCCATAAACACCATATATTTT
TRBJ1-4,TRBV27,few,.,CASSSKGLTNEKLFF,TGTGCCAGCAGTTCTAAGGGGTTGACTAATGAAAAACTGTTTTTT
TRBJ1-6,TRBV6-5,.,TRBD1,CASSRQGTSPLHF,TGTGCCAGCAGTCGACAGGGGACTTCACCCCTCCACTTT
TRBJ1-5,TRBV6-4,.,.,CASSDSEGARQPQHF,TGTGCCAGCAGTGACTCTGAAGGGGCAAGGCAGCCCCAGCATTTT
TRBJ2-5,TRBV6-2/TRBV6-3,.,.,CASRKSNHQETQYF,TGTGCCAGCAGGAAAAGTAATCACCAAGAGACCCAGTACTTC
TRBJ2-2,TRBV4-3,once,.,CASSLTLMNTGELFF,TGCGCCAGCAGTCTCACCCTGATGAACACCGGGGAGCTGTTTTTT
TRBJ2-7,TRBV27,few,.,CASRTTGSYEQYF,TGTGCCAGCAGGACAACGGGATCCTACGAGCAGTACTTC
TRBJ2-1,TRBV6-5,.,.,CASSRPTLASYNEQFF,TGTGCCAGCAGTCGGCCTACTTTAGCCTCCTACAATGAGCAGTTCTTC
TRBJ1-5,TRBV7-2,.,.,CASSLQAGGNQPQHF,TGTGCCAGCAGTTTACAGGCAGGGGGCAATCAGCCCCAGCATTTT
TRBJ2-2,TRBV12-3/TRBV12-4,few,.,CASTPGFSDYNTGELFF,TGTGCCAGCACCCCTGGGTTCTCGGATTATAACACCGGGGAGCTGTTTTTT
TRBJ2-3,TRBV6-1,.,.,CASSNRLVGTDTQYF,TGTGCCAGCAGTAACCGACTAGTCGGCACAGATACGCAGTATTTT
TRBJ2-5,TRBV13,.,TRBD1,CASSPTGVQETQYF,TGTGCCAGCAGTCCCACAGGGGTCCAAGAGACCCAGTACTTC
TRBJ1-2,TRBV5-4,few,.,CASSLRGGAGYGYTF,TGTGCCAGCAGCTTGAGGGGGGGCGCGGGCTATGGCTACACCTTC
TRBJ1-3,TRBV5-6,.,.,CASSPAIRVGNTIYF,TGTGCCAGCAGCCCCGCGATAAGGGTTGGAAACACCATATATTTT
TRBJ2-2,TRBV12-3/TRBV12-4,medium-sized,.,CASSSRGRGVTGELFF,TGTGCCAGCAGTTCTCGGGGCAGGGGGGTTACCGGGGAGCTGTTTTTT
TRBJ2-1,TRBV6-5,.,TRBD1,CASRPIPGTGEDNEQFF,TGTGCCAGCAGGCCTATCCCCGGGACAGGGGAGGACAATGAGCAGTTCTTC
TRBJ1-2,TRBV6-2/TRBV6-3,.,.,CASSANSPGILYGYTF,TGTGCCAGCAGTGCCAACTCCCCGGGGATTCTCTATGGCTACACCTTC
TRBJ2-4,TRBV12-3/TRBV12-4,.,.,CASSLGGLGRGQYF,TGTGCCAGCAGTTTAGGAGGTCTGGGAAGGGGTCAGTACTTC
TRBJ2-3,TRBV5-4,.,TRBD2,CAAAWSGGSTDTQYF,TGTGCCGCCGCGTGGTCGGGAGGAAGCACAGATACGCAGTATTTT
TRBJ1-2,TRBV29-1,.,.,CSVEARGGGGGYTF,TGCAGCGTTGAAGCGCGGGGGGGCGGCGGGGGCTACACCTTC
TRBJ2-5,TRBV4-1,few,.,CASSPWQGTGETQYF,TGCGCCAGCAGCCCCTGGCAGGGGACGGGAGAGACCCAGTACTTC
TRBJ2-7,TRBV11-2,.,.,CASSASSVEQYF,TGTGCCAGCAGCGCATCGTCAGTCGAGCAGTACTTC
TRBJ2-3,TRBV19,medium-sized,TRBD1,CASSKGTGHTDTQYF,TGTGCCAGTAGTAAAGGGACAGGACACACAGATACGCAGTATTTT
TRBJ1-1,TRBV19,.,.,CASNDGAMSTEAFF,TGTGCCAGCAACGACGGGGCGATGAGCACTGAAGCTTTCTTT
TRBJ1-1,TRBV19,medium-sized,.,CATEARENTEAFF,TGTGCCACCGAGGCCAGGGAGAACACTGAAGCTTTCTTT
TRBJ2-1,TRBV19,medium-sized,TRBD1,CASSNQQGDEQFF,TGTGCCAGTAGTAACCAACAGGGGGATGAGCAGTTCTTC
TRBJ2-1,TRBV13,.,TRBD2,CASSLVFGLAGVRSYNEQFF,TGTGCCAGCAGCTTAGTATTCGGGCTAGCGGGGGTCCGCTCCTACAATGAGCAGTTCTTC
TRBJ2-7,TRBV5-6,few,TRBD1,CASSFGTGIYEQYF,TGTGCCAGCAGCTTCGGGACAGGGATCTACGAGCAGTACTTC
TRBJ1-5,TRBV20-1,.,.,CSASAVRSEVQPQHF,TGCAGTGCTAGTGCGGTGCGGTCCGAAGTACAGCCCCAGCATTTT
TRBJ2-2,TRBV6-5,few,.,CASSYRYGRNTGELFF,TGTGCCAGCAGTTACCGTTACGGCAGAAACACCGGGGAGCTGTTTTTT
TRBJ1-1,TRBV15,.,TRBD1,CATSKGQGGTEAFF,TGTGCCACCAGCAAAGGACAGGGAGGTACTGAAGCTTTCTTT
TRBJ1-2,TRBV10-3,few,.,CAISRDSEGYGYTF,TGTGCCATCAGTAGGGACTCAGAGGGCTATGGCTACACCTTC
TRBJ2-2,TRBV27,.,TRBD2,CASSLASGGHGELFF,TGTGCCAGCAGTTTAGCTAGCGGGGGACACGGGGAGCTGTTTTTT
TRBJ2-3,TRBV7-2,.,TRBD2,CASSSRTSGGVGTDTQYF,TGTGCCAGCAGCTCACGGACTAGCGGGGGGGTGGGCACAGATACGCAGTATTTT
TRBJ2-7,TRBV11-2,.,TRBD2,CATSGGGSHEQYF,TGTGCCACGTCCGGCGGGGGGTCCCACGAGCAGTACTTC